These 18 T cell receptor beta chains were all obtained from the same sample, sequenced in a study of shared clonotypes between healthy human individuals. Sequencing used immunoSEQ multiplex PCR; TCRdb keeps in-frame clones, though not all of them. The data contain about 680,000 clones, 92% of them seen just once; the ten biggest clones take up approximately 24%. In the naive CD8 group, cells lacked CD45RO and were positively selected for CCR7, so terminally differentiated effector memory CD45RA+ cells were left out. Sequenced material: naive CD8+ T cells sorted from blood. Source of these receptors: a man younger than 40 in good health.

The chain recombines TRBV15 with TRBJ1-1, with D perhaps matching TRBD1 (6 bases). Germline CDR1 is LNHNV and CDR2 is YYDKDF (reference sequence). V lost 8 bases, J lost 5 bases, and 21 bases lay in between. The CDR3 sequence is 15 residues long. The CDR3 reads CATRTIKTGITEAFF. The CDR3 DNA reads TGTGCCACCCGAACGATCAAGACAGGCATAACTGAAGCTTTCTTT.

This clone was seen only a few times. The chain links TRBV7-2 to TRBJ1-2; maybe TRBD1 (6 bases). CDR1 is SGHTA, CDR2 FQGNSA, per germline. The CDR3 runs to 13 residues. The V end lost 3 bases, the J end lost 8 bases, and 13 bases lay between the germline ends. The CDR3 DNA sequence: TGTGCCAGCAGCTTCGACAGGCGGGGCGGCTACACCTTC. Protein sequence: CASSFDRRGGYTF. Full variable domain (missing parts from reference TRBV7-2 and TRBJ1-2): GAGVSQSPSNKVTEKGKDVELRCDPISGHTALYWYRQSLGQGLEFLIYFQGNSAPDKSGLPSDRFSAERTGGSVSTLTIQRTQQEDSAVYLCASSFDRRGGYTFGSGTRLTVV.

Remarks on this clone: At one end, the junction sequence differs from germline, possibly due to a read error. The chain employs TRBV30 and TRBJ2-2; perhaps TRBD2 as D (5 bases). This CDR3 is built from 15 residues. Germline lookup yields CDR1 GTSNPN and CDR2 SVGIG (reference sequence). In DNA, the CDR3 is TGCGCCCGGAGTGTAGGAGGTACGAACACCGGGGAACTGTTTTTT. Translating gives CARSVGGTNTGELFF. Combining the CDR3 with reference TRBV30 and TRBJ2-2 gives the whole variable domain SQTIHQWPATLVQPVGSPLSLECTVEGTSNPNLYWYRQAAGRGLQLLFYSVGIGQISSEVPQNLSASRPQDRQFILSSKKLLLSDSGFYLCARSVGGTNTGELFFGEGSRLTVL.

CDR3: CASSAGHPYEQYF. As DNA, the CDR3 is TGTGCCAGCAGTGCGGGACACCCCTACGAGCAGTACTTC. The J gene is TRBJ2-5, the V gene TRBV6-6, with D perhaps matching TRBD1 or TRBD2 (6 bases each). The last part of the DNA fits TRBJ2-7 better; the J call may be wrong. The CDR3 has 13 residues. Germline values: CDR1 MNHNY, CDR2 SVGAGI (reference sequence).

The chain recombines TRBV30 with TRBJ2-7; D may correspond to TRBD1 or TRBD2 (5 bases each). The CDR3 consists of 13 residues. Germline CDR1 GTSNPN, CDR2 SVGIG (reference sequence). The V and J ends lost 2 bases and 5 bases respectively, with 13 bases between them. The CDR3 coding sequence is TGTGCCTGGAGTACCGGGGACCTGAACGAGCAGTACTTC. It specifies CAWSTGDLNEQYF.

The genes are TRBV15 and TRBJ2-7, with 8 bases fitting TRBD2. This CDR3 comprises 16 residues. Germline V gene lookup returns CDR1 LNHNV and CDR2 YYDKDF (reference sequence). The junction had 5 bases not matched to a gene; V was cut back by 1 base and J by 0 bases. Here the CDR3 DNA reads TGTGCCACCAGCAGAGTGGGGCGGGGGGTCTCCTACGAGCAGTACTTC. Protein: CATSRVGRGVSYEQYF.

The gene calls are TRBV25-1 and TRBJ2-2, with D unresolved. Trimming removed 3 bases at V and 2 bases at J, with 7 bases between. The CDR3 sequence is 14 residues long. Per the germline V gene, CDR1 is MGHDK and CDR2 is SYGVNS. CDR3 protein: CASSEARNTGELFF. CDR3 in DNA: TGTGCCAGCAGTGAGGCAAGAAACACCGGGGAGCTGTTTTTT.

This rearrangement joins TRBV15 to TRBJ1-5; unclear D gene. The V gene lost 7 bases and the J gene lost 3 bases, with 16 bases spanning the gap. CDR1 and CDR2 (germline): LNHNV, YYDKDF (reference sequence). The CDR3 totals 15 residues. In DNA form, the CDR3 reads TGTGCCACCAACCAAGACCGCCGGAACAATCAGCCCCAGCATTTT. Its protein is CATNQDRRNNQPQHF. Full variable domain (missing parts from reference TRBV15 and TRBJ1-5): DAMVIQNPRYQVTQFGKPVTLSCSQTLNHNVMYWYQQKSSQAPKLLFHYYDKDFNNEADTPDNFQSRRPNTSFCFLDIRSPGLGDTAMYLCATNQDRRNNQPQHFGDGTRLSIL.

CDR3 region: CASSVFLDRATEAFF. Written as DNA, the CDR3 is TGTGCCAGCAGCGTCTTCTTGGACAGGGCCACTGAAGCTTTCTTT. The chain has TRBV9 and TRBJ1-1; TRBD1 agrees at 8 bases. This CDR3 comprises 15 residues. J gave up 4 bases and V 2 bases, and 7 bases lay outside the gene matches. The germline CDR1 and CDR2 sequences are SGDLS and YYNGEE.

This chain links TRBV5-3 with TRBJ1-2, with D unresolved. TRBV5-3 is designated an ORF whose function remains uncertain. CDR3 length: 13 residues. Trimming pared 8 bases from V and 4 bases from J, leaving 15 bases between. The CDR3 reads CASRPSLFYGYTF. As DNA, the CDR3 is TGTGCCAGTAGACCCTCCCTCTTCTATGGCTACACCTTC.

The CDR3 region has the DNA TGCGCCAGCAGCTTGGTGGCAGGGAGCGGCTATGGCTACACCTTC. As protein: CASSLVAGSGYGYTF. The chain recombines TRBV5-1 with TRBJ1-2; tentatively, D is TRBD1 (5 bases). Deletions cut 0 bases from V and 4 bases from J, with 13 bases between. This CDR3 has 15 amino acids. The V gene's germline CDR1 is SGHRS and CDR2 YFSETQ.

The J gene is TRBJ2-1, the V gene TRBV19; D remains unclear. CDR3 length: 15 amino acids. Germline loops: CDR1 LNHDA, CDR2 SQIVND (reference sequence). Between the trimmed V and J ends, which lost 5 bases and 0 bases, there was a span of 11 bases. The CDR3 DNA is TGTGCCAGTAGTTACGTGGTGAACTCCTACAATGAGCAGTTCTTC. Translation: CASSYVVNSYNEQFF. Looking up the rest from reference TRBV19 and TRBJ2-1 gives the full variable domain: DGGITQSPKYLFRKEGQNVTLSCEQNLNHDAMYWYRQDPGQGLRLIYYSQIVNDFQKGDIAEGYSVSREKKESFPLTVTSAQKNPTAFYLCASSYVVNSYNEQFFGPGTRLTVL.

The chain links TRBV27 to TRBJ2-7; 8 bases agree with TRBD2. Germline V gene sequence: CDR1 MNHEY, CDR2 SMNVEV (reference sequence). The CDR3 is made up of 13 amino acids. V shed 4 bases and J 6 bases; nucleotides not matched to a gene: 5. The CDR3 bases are TGTGCCAGCAGTTCACTAGCGGTGGGCGAGCAGTACTTC. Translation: CASSSLAVGEQYF.

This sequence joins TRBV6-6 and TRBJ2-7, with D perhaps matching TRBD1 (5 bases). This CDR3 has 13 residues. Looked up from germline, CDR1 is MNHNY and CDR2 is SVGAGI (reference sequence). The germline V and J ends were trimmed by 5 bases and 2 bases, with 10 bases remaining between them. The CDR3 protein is CASSIGHPYEQYF. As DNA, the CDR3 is TGTGCCAGCAGTATCGGACACCCCTACGAGCAGTACTTC.

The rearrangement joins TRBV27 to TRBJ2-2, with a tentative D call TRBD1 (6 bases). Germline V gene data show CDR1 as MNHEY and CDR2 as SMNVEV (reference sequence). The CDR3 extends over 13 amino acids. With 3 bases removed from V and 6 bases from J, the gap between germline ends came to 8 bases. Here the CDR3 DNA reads TGTGCCAGCAGTTTCAACAGGGCCGGGGAGCTGTTTTTT. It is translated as CASSFNRAGELFF.

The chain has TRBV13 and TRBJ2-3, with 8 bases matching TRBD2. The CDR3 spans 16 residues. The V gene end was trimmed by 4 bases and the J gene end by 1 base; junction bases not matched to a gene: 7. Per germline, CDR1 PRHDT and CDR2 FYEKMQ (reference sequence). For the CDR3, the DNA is TGTGCCAGCAGCTACGTTAGCGGGAAAGGCACAGATACGCAGTATTTT. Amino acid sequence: CASSYVSGKGTDTQYF.

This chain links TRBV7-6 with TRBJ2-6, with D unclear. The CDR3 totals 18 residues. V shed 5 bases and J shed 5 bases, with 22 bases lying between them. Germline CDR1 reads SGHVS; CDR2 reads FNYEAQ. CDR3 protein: CASSTHSESQSRANVLTF. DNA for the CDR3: TGTGCCAGCAGCACGCACTCTGAATCTCAAAGTCGGGCCAACGTCCTGACTTTC.

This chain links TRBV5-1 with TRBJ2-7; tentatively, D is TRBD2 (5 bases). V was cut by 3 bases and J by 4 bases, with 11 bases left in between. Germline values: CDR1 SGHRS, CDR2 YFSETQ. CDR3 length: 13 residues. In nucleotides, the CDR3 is TGCGCCAGCAGCTCGGATAGCGAATACGAGCAGTACTTC. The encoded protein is CASSSDSEYEQYF.